The next 30 T cell receptor beta chains were all read from a single sample in a study of vaccination effects on CD4 cells after COVID-19. Antigen-specific CD4+ T cells expanded by the ViraFEST assay with viral peptide pools were then sequenced. The culture ran for approximately nine days before CD4+ T cells were isolated. Previously uninfected by SARS-CoV-2, the vaccine recipients also showed negative nucleocapsid antibodies. These receptors lack a known antigen. Clones were read by immunoSEQ multiplex PCR, and TCRdb kept only the in-frame ones, dropping some. The sample lists about 68,000 clones; roughly 80% were seen once. Source: CD4+ T cells from PBMCs cultured with SARS-CoV-2 spike peptides, taken before COVID-19 vaccination. These receptors were obtained from a human donor who received a COVID-19 vaccine.

This clone has a single count. The chain joins TRBV7-2 to TRBJ2-1; possibly TRBD1 for D (6 bases). This CDR3 is 17 amino acids long. Germline assignment: CDR1 SGHTA and CDR2 FQGNSA. The V end was cut by 4 bases, the J end by 0 bases, with 16 bases between. CDR3 DNA: TGTGCCAGCAGCTCTATAGGGACACCTAGCTCCTACAATGAGCAGTTCTTC. It encodes CASSSIGTPSSYNEQFF.

The V gene is TRBV7-2, the J gene TRBJ2-1, with D hard to call. V shed 3 bases and J shed 10 bases, with 10 bases lying between them. Germline V lookup: CDR1 SGHTA, CDR2 FQGNSA. The CDR3 totals 12 residues. The CDR3 DNA sequence: TGTGCCAGCAGCTTTCTAGGGTGGGAGCAGTTCTTC. Encoded protein: CASSFLGWEQFF.

This clone was recorded once. The chain joins TRBV20-1 to TRBJ1-1; TRBD1 is a possible D gene (6 bases). V dropped 3 bases and J dropped 0 bases, with 14 bases sitting between them. Germline V gene data show CDR1 as DFQATT and CDR2 as SNEGSKA (reference sequence). The CDR3 sequence is 15 residues long. The CDR3 DNA is TGCAGTGCTAGTGGATTCGGACAGCTGAACACTGAAGCTTTCTTT. It codes for CSASGFGQLNTEAFF.

This rearrangement joins TRBV4-3 to TRBJ1-6; D gene uncertain. CDR1 and CDR2 from the germline V gene are LGHNA and YSLEER. Trimming removed 1 base at V and 5 bases at J, with 15 bases between. The CDR3 length is 17 residues. CDR3: CASSQVAGARNNSPLHF. The CDR3 region has the DNA TGCGCCAGCAGCCAAGTGGCAGGAGCACGAAATAATTCACCCCTCCACTTT.

This clone was detected a few times. V is TRBV11-2 and J is TRBJ1-1; the D gene is possibly TRBD1 (6 bases). Germline CDR1 reads SGHAT; CDR2 reads FQNNGV. There are 16 residues in the CDR3. V was shortened by 0 bases and J by 1 base, with 12 bases between the two germline ends. The CDR3 spells CASSLEWGQTNTEAFF. CDR3 coding DNA: TGTGCCAGCAGCTTAGAGTGGGGACAAACGAACACTGAAGCTTTCTTT.

This chain connects TRBV27 to TRBJ2-5; 13 bases line up with TRBD2. The CDR3 spans 17 residues. From germline, CDR1 is MNHEY and CDR2 SMNVEV (reference sequence). The V gene end was trimmed by 5 bases and the J gene end by 6 bases; junction bases not matched to a gene: 12. The CDR3 loop is CASSRGTSGDWGKTQYF. The CDR3 nucleotides are TGTGCCAGCAGTCGAGGGACTAGCGGGGATTGGGGGAAGACCCAGTACTTC.

The chain carries TRBV4-1 and TRBJ1-5; 7 bases are shared with TRBD1. This CDR3 has 17 amino acids. The V segment lost 0 bases and the J segment 7 bases; nucleotides outside the gene matches: 12. CDR1 is MGHRA and CDR2 is YSYEKL in the germline V gene. CDR3 nucleotide sequence: TGCGCCAGCAGCCAAGATTTTGGCACAGGGGTTTCCCAGCCCCAGCATTTT. This gives the protein CASSQDFGTGVSQPQHF.

The chain has TRBV27 and TRBJ1-2; D may be TRBD1 (5 bases). Germline V gene data show CDR1 as MNHEY and CDR2 as SMNVEV (reference sequence). V was trimmed by 2 bases and J by 5 bases, leaving 9 bases between them. This CDR3 is built from 13 residues. The CDR3 coding sequence is TGTGCCAGCAGTTTAACTGGGACTTATGGCTACACCTTC. This sequence encodes CASSLTGTYGYTF.

The genes are TRBV2 and TRBJ1-4, with 9 bases lining up with TRBD1. The CDR3 runs 16 residues. Trimming at V came to 6 bases and at J to 3 bases, leaving 8 bases not matched to a gene. CDR1 and CDR2 from the germline V gene are SNHLY and FYNNEI. DNA of the CDR3: TGTGCCAGCAGGTGGACAGGGGCTTCGTCTAATGAAAAACTGTTTTTT. Translation gives CASRWTGASSNEKLFF.

The rearrangement links TRBV5-8 to TRBJ2-3, with TRBD2 matching 16 bases. The CDR3 is made up of 18 amino acids. Germline V lookup: CDR1 SGHTS, CDR2 YDEGEE. The V gene end was trimmed by 7 bases and the J gene end by 1 base; junction bases not matched to a gene: 9. The CDR3 here is CASPSGLAGGRGTDTQYF. As DNA, the CDR3 is TGTGCCAGCCCCTCGGGACTAGCGGGGGGGCGGGGCACAGATACGCAGTATTTT. The full variable domain, completed using reference TRBV5-8 and TRBJ2-3, is EAGVTQSPTHLIKTRGQQATLRCSPISGHTSVYWYQQALGLGLQFLLWYDEGEERNRGNFPPRFSGRQFPNYSSELNVNALELEDSALYLCASPSGLAGGRGTDTQYFGPGTRLTVL.

The V call is TRBV5-1, the J call TRBJ2-3, with TRBD2 matching 9 bases. Germline V gene sequence: CDR1 SGHRS, CDR2 YFSETQ. J lost 2 bases, V lost 0 bases, and 7 bases had no gene match. CDR3 length: 17 amino acids. The CDR3 here is CASSLGIAGGSTDTQYF. Here the CDR3 DNA reads TGCGCCAGCAGCTTGGGTATTGCGGGGGGGTCCACAGATACGCAGTATTTT.

This sequence joins TRBV7-9 and TRBJ2-7, with TRBD2 as a possible D gene (5 bases). This CDR3 has 13 amino acids. Per the germline V gene, CDR1 is SEHNR and CDR2 is FQNEAQ (reference sequence). This CDR3 reads CASSTNPDLSFVV. The CDR3 DNA is TGTGCCAGCAGCACCAACCCGGACTTATCATTCGTCGTC.

Only a few counts were recorded for this clone. This chain uses TRBV6-5 with TRBJ1-2; perhaps TRBD1 as D (5 bases). CDR1 is MNHEY and CDR2 is SVGAGI in the germline V gene. The CDR3 is made up of 13 amino acids. V was shortened by 0 bases and J by 13 bases, with 15 bases between the two germline ends. In DNA, the CDR3 is TGTGCCAGCAGTTACTCGTTTTCGGGGGGGTTCACCTTC. Translation: CASSYSFSGGFTF.

This chain's CDR3 is CASSSGTSIPGELFF. In nucleotides, the CDR3 is TGCGCCAGCAGCTCCGGGACTAGTATACCCGGGGAGCTGTTTTTT. V gene TRBV5-1 combines with J gene TRBJ2-2, with 8 bases fitting TRBD2. V lost 3 bases, J lost 6 bases, and 7 bases stayed unmatched. The CDR3 totals 15 residues. CDR1 is SGHRS and CDR2 is YFSETQ in the germline V gene.

V is TRBV27 and J is TRBJ1-6; weak D call: TRBD1 (5 bases). CDR1 and CDR2 (germline): MNHEY, SMNVEV (reference sequence). The CDR3 has 15 residues. Trimming pared 6 bases from V and 1 base from J, leaving 10 bases between. The CDR3 spells CASSQGRSYNSPLHF. The DNA of the CDR3 is TGTGCCAGCAGCCAGGGAAGGTCCTATAATTCACCCCTCCACTTT.

The V gene is TRBV25-1, the J gene TRBJ2-2; the match to TRBD1 covers 10 bases. Germline loops: CDR1 MGHDK, CDR2 SYGVNS. This CDR3 contains 17 residues. J was trimmed by 6 bases and V by 2 bases; bases with no gene match: 9. The chain's CDR3 is CASSEGGQGVGAGELFF. The CDR3 DNA reads as TGTGCCAGCAGTGAAGGCGGACAGGGGGTGGGGGCCGGGGAGCTGTTTTTT.

The chain carries TRBV7-8 and TRBJ2-3; perhaps D is TRBD1 or TRBD2 (5 bases each). Germline V CDR1 and CDR2: SGHVS, FQNEAQ. The V end lost 5 bases, the J end lost 0 bases, and 18 bases lay between the germline ends. The CDR3 contains 17 residues. CDR3: CASSPLRGEISTDTQYF. The CDR3 region has the DNA TGTGCCAGCAGCCCCCTGCGAGGGGAGATTAGCACAGATACGCAGTATTTT.

The chain couples TRBV5-1 to TRBJ2-1; TRBD2 aligns across 10 bases. The CDR3 has 16 amino acids. After removal of 3 bases from V and 9 bases from J, the junction contained 12 bases not matched to a gene. The germline V gene has CDR1 SGHRS and CDR2 YFSETQ. DNA for the CDR3: TGCGCCAGCAGCTGGACAACAAGCGGGGGGGCCGCTGAGCAGTTCTTC. It codes for CASSWTTSGGAAEQFF.

The DNA of the CDR3 is TGTGCCAGCATCACCGAGGGTTCTGGGGCCAACGTCCTGACTTTC. As protein: CASITEGSGANVLTF. The chain employs TRBV7-9 and TRBJ2-6, with D possibly being TRBD2 (5 bases). The germline V and J ends were trimmed by 7 bases and 1 base, with 11 bases remaining between them. This CDR3 comprises 15 residues. Looked up from germline, CDR1 is SEHNR and CDR2 is FQNEAQ (reference sequence). Filled out from reference TRBV7-9 and TRBJ2-6, the complete variable domain reads DTGVSQNPRHKITKRGQNVTFRCDPISEHNRLYWYRQTLGQGPEFLTYFQNEAQLEKSRLLSDRFSAERPKGSFSTLEIQRTEQGDSAMYLCASITEGSGANVLTFGAGSRLTVL.

This clone appeared a single time. The junction departs from the called germline gene at one end, perhaps through a read error. The CDR3 nucleotides are TGTGCCAGCTCACTCCAAAAGACCCAGTACTTC. Protein sequence: CASSLQKTQYF. This rearrangement joins TRBV18 to TRBJ2-5, with no clear D. The CDR3 spans 11 residues. Germline assignment: CDR1 KGHSH and CDR2 LQKENI.

The sample holds one count of this clone. The chain couples TRBV12-3 or TRBV12-4 to TRBJ1-2; 11 bases agree with TRBD1. The CDR3 covers 13 residues. V lost 5 bases to trimming and J lost 8 bases; unmatched junction nucleotides: 4. The CDR3 protein is CASSQDRGRGYTF. The CDR3, as DNA: TGTGCCAGCAGTCAGGACAGGGGGCGCGGCTACACCTTC.

The J gene is TRBJ1-2, the V gene TRBV19; TRBD1 matches 7 bases. The CDR3 covers 13 residues. Looked up from germline, CDR1 is LNHDA and CDR2 is SQIVND (reference sequence). V was clipped by 5 bases and J by 8 bases; unmatched bases: 8. DNA of the CDR3: TGTGCCAGTAGTCCAAGACAGGGTAACGGCTACACCTTC. Translated, it gives CASSPRQGNGYTF.

This chain links TRBV7-9 with TRBJ2-2; D unclear. Trimming took off 5 bases at V and 0 bases at J, with 4 bases between the two ends. CDR1 and CDR2 from the germline V gene are SEHNR and FQNEAQ (reference sequence). This CDR3 comprises 13 residues. The CDR3 region is CASSRTNTGELFF. As DNA, the CDR3 is TGTGCCAGCAGCCGGACGAACACCGGGGAGCTGTTTTTT.

J is TRBJ1-2 and V is TRBV6-4; D not certain. CDR1 and CDR2 from the germline V gene are MRHNA and SNTAGT. Trimming took off 0 bases at V and 0 bases at J, with 8 bases between the two ends. This CDR3 region has 15 residues. CDR3: CASSDSKTTNYGYTF. The CDR3 nucleotides are TGTGCCAGCAGTGACTCGAAGACTACTAACTATGGCTACACCTTC.

The chain has TRBV6-5 and TRBJ1-4, with TRBD1 identical over 7 bases. Trimming cost V 7 bases and J 11 bases; bases outside gene matches: 13. In germline, CDR1 is MNHEY, CDR2 SVGAGI. The CDR3 has 14 amino acids. This CDR3 is CASISDRAEGKLFF. The CDR3 DNA is TGTGCCAGCATCTCCGACAGGGCGGAAGGGAAACTGTTTTTT.

The gene calls are TRBV5-6 and TRBJ1-1; D is ambiguous. V lost 3 bases, J lost 3 bases, and 9 bases lay in between. Looked up from germline, CDR1 is SGHDT and CDR2 is YYEEEE. The length of the CDR3 is 13 residues. CDR3 residues: CASSWALDTEAFF. DNA of the CDR3: TGTGCCAGCAGCTGGGCTCTAGACACTGAAGCTTTCTTT.

The chain joins TRBV30 to TRBJ1-6; 10 nucleotides match TRBD1. The CDR3 contains 15 residues. V was pared by 8 bases and J by 9 bases, with 13 bases of the junction left unmatched. Germline CDR1 GTSNPN, CDR2 SVGIG (reference sequence). The CDR3 sequence is CARRDRGPGGSPLHF. The CDR3 coding sequence is TGTGCCCGCCGGGACAGGGGACCCGGGGGTTCACCCCTCCACTTT.

This clone has just one count. The chain uses TRBV5-6 and TRBJ1-3, with D perhaps TRBD1 (5 bases). Per the germline V gene, CDR1 is SGHDT and CDR2 is YYEEEE. The V end lost 1 base, the J end lost 2 bases, and 13 bases lay between the germline ends. The CDR3 sequence is 16 residues long. The CDR3 DNA is TGTGCCAGCAGCTTGCCAGGGTCCGGCCCTGGAAACACCATATATTTT. Translation: CASSLPGSGPGNTIYF.

The rearrangement links TRBV15 to TRBJ1-1; D not resolved. CDR1 is LNHNV and CDR2 is YYDKDF in the germline V gene (reference sequence). Trimming took off 0 bases at V and 0 bases at J, with 11 bases between the two ends. The CDR3 contains 16 residues. The CDR3 DNA reads as TGTGCCACCAGCAGAGAAGCTATACAGTTGAACACTGAAGCTTTCTTT. It specifies CATSREAIQLNTEAFF.

This clone was found once. The chain links TRBV11-2 to TRBJ1-6; 7 bases fit TRBD1. The CDR3 consists of 18 residues. The junction had 10 bases not matched to a gene; V was cut back by 5 bases and J by 0 bases. Germline CDR1 is SGHAT and CDR2 is FQNNGV. The CDR3 DNA follows: TGTGCCAGCAGCATACGGACAGGTCCTTACTCCTATAATTCACCCCTCCACTTT. Residues: CASSIRTGPYSYNSPLHF.